One T cell receptor (beta chain) is described in this entry. Its target is unknown. The sample belongs to a study of T-cell memory formation after mild COVID-19. Background on the study: Clusters of TCRs were largely donor specific.

The CDR3 is 15 amino acids. The V and J ends lost 5 bases and 6 bases, in that order; junction bases with no gene match: 11. Germline loops: CDR1 SGHAT, CDR2 FQNNGV. A single record per CDR3 protein comes from TCRdb applying MiXCR to the 5' RACE reads. The sample has 350,000 or so distinct CDR3 sequences, 13% seen once. Notes on the study in general: A second wave of clones peaked on day 37, and their SARS-CoV-2 specificity went unconfirmed. Some clones that responded were present in memory (sampled pre-infection), which suggests cross-reactive memory joined. A second wave expanding day 15 to 37 was CD4+-biased; contracting clones were balanced.

The gene calls are TRBV11-2 and TRBJ2-7; 9 positions agree with TRBD1. The clonotype comes from a man aged 18-30 years who had mild COVID-19 (a few samples of this study predate the infection). Cell type and time point are not known. Sample: PBMCs or a T cell subset sorted from them (not recorded which). This CDR3 is CASSRGTGPGGEQYF. CDR3 coding DNA: TGTGCCAGCAGCCGCGGGACAGGGCCCGGGGGCGAGCAGTACTTC.